The 2 T cell receptor beta chains given below trace back to one sample, sequenced in a study of CD8+ T cells in alopecia areata. Following extraction, RNA underwent reverse transcription to cDNA, which served as the sequencing template. Assay used: immunoSEQ multiplex PCR; TCRdb lists only in-frame clones, some missing. Of some 30,000 clones in the sample, about three fifths were seen once. The sample consisted of NKG2D-high CD8+ T cells sorted from blood. These receptors were obtained from a human donor with alopecia areata.

V is TRBV27 and J is TRBJ2-7, with D maybe TRBD1 (5 bases). The CDR3 has 14 amino acids. The V gene's germline CDR1 is MNHEY and CDR2 SMNVEV (reference sequence). Between the trimmed V and J ends, which lost 3 bases and 3 bases, there was a span of 12 bases. CDR3 coding DNA: TGTGCCAGCAGTTTTGCAGGGATCAACTACGAGCAGTACTTC. This sequence encodes CASSFAGINYEQYF.

The CDR3 DNA is TGTGCCAGCAGCCCCAAGACTAGCGGGAGTTCAAACGAGCAGTACTTC. It yields the protein CASSPKTSGSSNEQYF. The chain links TRBV7-9 to TRBJ2-7; 12 bases fit TRBD2. V trimming: 5 bases; J trimming: 5 bases; junction bases outside the gene matches: 10. CDR1 and CDR2 (germline): SEHNR, FQNEAQ (reference sequence). CDR3 length: 16 amino acids.